This entry lists 29 T cell receptor beta chains sequenced from one sample in a study of vaccination and CD4 T cells after COVID-19. Sequencing of the DNA from cultured CD4+ T cells was carried out with the Oncomine TCR Beta short-read assay. MiXCR was run by TCRdb on the PCR reads, yielding one entry per CDR3 protein. Of 15,000 to 20,000 distinct CDR3 sequences listed, approximately 27% were seen once; the top ten hold about a tenth. Treatment meaning: roughly nine-day PBMC culture with coronavirus spike peptide pools or control peptides (ViraFEST assay). Their target antigens are unknown. The sequenced sample was cultured CD4+ T cells from blood. Source of these receptors: a human donor with COVID-19.

This clonotype was picked up a small number of times. The genes are TRBV7-2 and TRBJ2-5; TRBD1 aligns across 9 bases. This CDR3 has 16 residues. The germline gives CDR1 SGHTA, CDR2 FQGNSA. Trimming cost V 2 bases and J 5 bases; bases outside gene matches: 9. The CDR3 nucleotides read TGTGCCAGCAGCTTATTACCGGGACAGGGCACGGAGACCCAGTACTTC. It specifies CASSLLPGQGTETQYF.

This chain joins TRBV28 and TRBJ1-2; D not resolved. The CDR3 has 14 amino acids. Between the trimmed V and J ends, which lost 7 bases and 6 bases, there was a span of 18 bases. In germline, CDR1 is MDHEN, CDR2 SYDVKM. The CDR3 region has the DNA TGTGCCAGCAACCGAAGGGATGTTGGCAATGGCTACACCTTC. Amino acids: CASNRRDVGNGYTF.

The chain combines TRBV5-1 with TRBJ2-2; TRBD2 might be the D (5 bases). V lost 4 bases to trimming and J lost 0 bases, with 13 bases between them. CDR3 length equals 16 residues. Germline V CDR1 and CDR2: SGHRS, YFSETQ. The CDR3 coding sequence is TGCGCCAGCAGCGAACCAGGACTCACGAACACCGGGGAGCTGTTTTTT. Translation: CASSEPGLTNTGELFF.

Comment on this clonotype: A much larger clone lies a single base off, so this may be a read error. V usage is TRBV27 and J usage is TRBJ1-6; D is perhaps TRBD1 (5 bases). The CDR3 sequence is 15 residues long. Germline CDR1 and CDR2: MNHEY and SMNVEV (reference sequence). Trimming took 3 bases from V and 8 from J, leaving 14 bases between them. The CDR3 coding sequence is TGTGCCAGCAGTTTTGGGGGTAGAGGCGATTCACCCCTCCACTTT. It specifies CASSFGGRGDSPLHF.

This clonotype was counted only a few times. The chain has TRBV5-4 and TRBJ2-5; D ambiguous. The CDR3 is made up of 14 amino acids. Germline V lookup: CDR1 SGHNT, CDR2 YYREEE (reference sequence). Between the trimmed V and J ends, which lost 0 bases and 2 bases, there was a span of 8 bases. The CDR3: CASSLVGVQETQYF. CDR3 DNA sequence: TGTGCCAGCAGCTTGGTCGGAGTACAAGAGACCCAGTACTTC. Combining the CDR3 with reference TRBV5-4 and TRBJ2-5 gives the whole variable domain ETGVTQSPTHLIKTRGQQVTLRCSSQSGHNTVSWYQQALGQGPQFIFQYYREEENGRGNFPPRFSGLQFPNYSSELNVNALELDDSALYLCASSLVGVQETQYFGPGTRLLVL.

The chain recombines TRBV5-4 with TRBJ2-7; 8 bases fit TRBD1. CDR1 SGHNT and CDR2 YYREEE come from the germline V gene (reference sequence). This CDR3 comprises 14 residues. The J segment lost 5 bases and the V segment lost 2 bases, leaving 6 bases of the junction unmatched. CDR3 loop: CASSLRTGIDEQYF. The CDR3 DNA sequence: TGTGCCAGCAGCTTACGGACAGGGATCGACGAGCAGTACTTC.

The chain uses TRBV7-2 and TRBJ2-1; tentatively, D is TRBD1 or TRBD2 (5 bases each). Germline CDR1 and CDR2: SGHTA and FQGNSA. CDR3 length: 16 amino acids. Trimming stripped 0 bases from V and 6 bases from J, with 15 bases between. CDR3 loop: CASSLAGDWGINEQFF. CDR3 DNA sequence: TGTGCCAGCAGCTTAGCAGGTGACTGGGGGATCAATGAGCAGTTCTTC.

This clonotype was seen only a few times. J is TRBJ1-1 and V is TRBV10-3, with unresolved D. Germline loops: CDR1 ENHRY, CDR2 SYGVKD. V lost 4 bases to trimming and J lost 4 bases, with 13 bases between them. The CDR3 is 14 residues long. The CDR3 DNA reads TGTGCCATCAGTGCCCAGGAAAGAGGCACTGAAGCTTTCTTT. This encodes CAISAQERGTEAFF.

This clonotype appeared a few times. V is TRBV6-1 and J is TRBJ1-5; D gene uncertain. The CDR3 consists of 14 residues. The germline gives CDR1 MNHNS, CDR2 SASEGT. With 2 bases removed from V and 2 bases from J, the gap between germline ends came to 7 bases. The chain's CDR3 is CASSEFRGNQPQHF. As DNA, the CDR3 is TGTGCCAGCAGTGAATTCCGGGGCAATCAGCCCCAGCATTTT.

The chain couples TRBV7-9 to TRBJ1-3; D uncertain. Trimming removed 1 base at V and 4 bases at J, with 5 bases between. This CDR3 region has 13 residues. Germline V gives CDR1 SEHNR, CDR2 FQNEAQ (reference sequence). The CDR3 loop reads CASSLVRGNTIYF. CDR3 nucleotide sequence: TGTGCCAGCAGCTTAGTACGCGGAAACACCATATATTTT.

The chain couples TRBV4-1 to TRBJ2-5; 8 bases are shared with TRBD2. V was pared by 4 bases and J by 5 bases, with 21 bases of the junction left unmatched. This CDR3 is built from 19 residues. Germline V gene data show CDR1 as MGHRA and CDR2 as YSYEKL. The CDR3 loop is CASSLVVAGLLTIRETQYF. The CDR3 region has the DNA TGCGCCAGCAGCCTGGTAGTAGCGGGGCTTCTAACGATCCGGGAGACCCAGTACTTC.

This clonotype has a handful of counts. The chain uses TRBV28 and TRBJ1-3, with D unresolved. Germline lookup yields CDR1 MDHEN and CDR2 SYDVKM. This CDR3 contains 13 residues. The CDR3 coding sequence is TGTGCGACCCTCGGACCGGCTGGAAACACCATATATTTT. This translates into CATLGPAGNTIYF.

The chain carries TRBV28 and TRBJ2-2; 9 bases align to TRBD1. Per the germline V gene, CDR1 is MDHEN and CDR2 is SYDVKM. CDR3 length: 15 amino acids. V gave up 6 bases and J gave up 6 bases; unmatched junction bases: 8. The DNA for the CDR3 is TGTGCCAGCAGGGATACAGGGGGCGCATCCGGGGAGCTGTTTTTT. It yields the protein CASRDTGGASGELFF.

This clonotype rates as medium-sized. The chain uses TRBV6-5 and TRBJ1-5; D gene unclear. V lost 2 bases and J lost 0, with 11 bases in between. The CDR3 extends over 16 amino acids. CDR1 is MNHEY, CDR2 SVGAGI, per germline. In DNA form, the CDR3 reads TGTGCCAGCAGTTACAGGGCAGATTTTAGCAATCAGCCCCAGCATTTT. Protein sequence: CASSYRADFSNQPQHF.

V gene TRBV16 combines with J gene TRBJ2-5; unclear D gene. There are 14 residues in the CDR3. Germline V CDR1 and CDR2: KGHSY, FQNENV. Deletions cut 1 base from V and 2 bases from J, with 8 bases between. The CDR3 loop is CASSQLTWQETQYF. CDR3 DNA: TGTGCCAGCAGCCAATTGACCTGGCAAGAGACCCAGTACTTC. The full variable domain, rest sourced from reference TRBV16 and TRBJ2-5, is GEEVAQTPKHLVRGEGQKAKLYCAPIKGHSYVFWYQQVLKNEFKFLISFQNENVFDETGMPKERFSAKCLPNSPCSLEIQATKLEDSAVYFCASSQLTWQETQYFGPGTRLLVL.

The rearrangement uses TRBV6-1 and TRBJ1-1; 7 positions agree with TRBD1. CDR3 length: 13 amino acids. Germline CDR1 MNHNS, CDR2 SASEGT. Unmatched junction bases numbered 3, after V lost 8 bases and J lost 0 bases. CDR3 bases: TGTGCCAGCCCGGGACAGATGAACACTGAAGCTTTCTTT. Its protein product is CASPGQMNTEAFF.

Only a few counts were recorded for this clonotype. The chain uses TRBV28 and TRBJ1-5; no reliable D call. Trimming removed 8 bases from V and 2 bases from J, with 13 bases in between. Germline CDR1 is MDHEN and CDR2 is SYDVKM. The CDR3 spans 14 residues. The CDR3 loop reads CASVPQRGNQPQHF. DNA for the CDR3: TGTGCCAGCGTTCCCCAGCGTGGCAATCAGCCCCAGCATTTT.

The V gene is TRBV20-1, the J gene TRBJ1-1, with D possibly matching TRBD1 (5 bases). Germline V gene sequence: CDR1 DFQATT, CDR2 SNEGSKA (reference sequence). The CDR3 extends over 12 amino acids. The CDR3 protein is CSSHQGNTEAFF. The CDR3, as DNA: TGCAGCTCCCATCAGGGGAACACTGAAGCTTTCTTT.

The V gene is TRBV28, the J gene TRBJ1-4, with D unresolved. Trimming removed 7 bases from V and 3 bases from J, with 9 bases in between. CDR1 and CDR2 from the germline V gene are MDHEN and SYDVKM. This CDR3 region has 13 residues. The CDR3 reads CASTIYANEKLFF. Here the CDR3 DNA reads TGTGCCAGCACGATATATGCTAATGAAAAACTGTTTTTT.

CDR3 loop: CASSSGVGEQYF. CDR3 in DNA: TGTGCCAGCAGCTCCGGGGTTGGGGAGCAGTACTTC. This chain uses TRBV7-2 with TRBJ2-7; TRBD2 is a possible D gene (5 bases). Germline loops: CDR1 SGHTA, CDR2 FQGNSA. This CDR3 region has 12 residues. V lost 4 bases to trimming and J lost 7 bases, with 11 bases between them.

This clonotype showed up just a few times. The V gene is TRBV6-2 or TRBV6-3, the J gene TRBJ1-1; D remains unclear. This CDR3 is built from 13 residues. V dropped 6 bases and J dropped 1 base, with 9 bases sitting between them. Germline V gene sequence: CDR1 MNHEY, CDR2 SVGEGT. CDR3 sequence: CASSYDGNTEAFF. The CDR3 bases are TGTGCCAGCAGCTATGACGGGAACACTGAAGCTTTCTTT.

The rearrangement uses TRBV6-2 or TRBV6-3 and TRBJ2-7, with D perhaps matching TRBD1 (5 bases). Per germline, CDR1 MNHEY and CDR2 SVGEGT. The CDR3 consists of 14 residues. V lost 5 bases, J lost 3 bases, and 14 bases lay in between. In DNA, the CDR3 is TGTGCCAGCAGTCCTTCCCGACAGCGCTACGAGCAGTACTTC. It yields the protein CASSPSRQRYEQYF.

The J gene is TRBJ2-3, the V gene TRBV6-2 or TRBV6-3; D possibly matches TRBD1 or TRBD2 (6 bases each). The CDR3 loop spans 16 amino acids. V was cut by 0 bases and J by 6 bases, with 16 bases left in between. In germline, CDR1 is MNHEY, CDR2 SVGEGT. This CDR3 is CASSYSIPGAGDTQYF. The CDR3 DNA sequence: TGTGCCAGCAGTTACTCGATCCCGGGGGCGGGTGATACGCAGTATTTT.

This clonotype was counted only a few times. The chain uses TRBV5-6 and TRBJ1-5; D possibly corresponds to TRBD1 (6 bases). CDR1 and CDR2 (germline): SGHDT, YYEEEE. CDR3 length: 16 residues. Trimming took off 4 bases at V and 6 bases at J, with 20 bases between the two ends. The chain's CDR3 is CASSPSGGGPTQPQHF. The CDR3 DNA reads TGTGCCAGCAGCCCCAGTGGTGGGGGCCCCACTCAGCCCCAGCATTTT.

This clonotype was detected only a few times. The V call is TRBV21-1, the J call TRBJ2-7; TRBD1 is taken as the D call from the table, unchecked against the DNA. TRBV21-1 has pseudogene status. The CDR3 has 16 residues. CDR3 nucleotides: TGTGCCAGCAGCTCGACTCTGGGGACAGGGGCCTACGAGCAGTACTTC. Amino acids: CASSSTLGTGAYEQYF.

V is TRBV28 and J is TRBJ2-1, with D perhaps matching TRBD2 (5 bases). This CDR3 spans 15 amino acids. Trimming removed 7 bases from V and 7 bases from J, with 20 bases in between. CDR1 is MDHEN, CDR2 SYDVKM, per germline. Here the CDR3 DNA reads TGTGCCAGCACGCCAGGTTACGGAGGTTGGAATGAGCAGTTCTTC. Amino acid sequence: CASTPGYGGWNEQFF.

The chain recombines TRBV20-1 with TRBJ2-7; the D gene is possibly TRBD1 (7 bases). This CDR3 has 14 residues. Trimming removed 6 bases at V and 5 bases at J, with 20 bases between. Germline loops: CDR1 DFQATT, CDR2 SNEGSKA (reference sequence). The CDR3 bases are TGCAGTGCAAATTCAAACAGGGGAGGTAACGAGCAGTACTTC. Amino acid sequence: CSANSNRGGNEQYF.

This clonotype has more than one count but fewer than ten. The rearrangement uses TRBV11-3 and TRBJ1-1; 8 bases are shared with TRBD1. Germline CDR1 SGHNT, CDR2 YENEEA. Germline trimming cut 5 bases from V and 4 bases from J; bases unmatched to any gene: 9. This CDR3 is built from 15 residues. This CDR3 reads CASSAEQGGSTEAFF. In nucleotides, the CDR3 is TGTGCCAGCAGCGCAGAACAGGGGGGAAGCACTGAAGCTTTCTTT.

This clonotype has just a few counts. This chain links TRBV11-2 with TRBJ1-2; D remains ambiguous. This CDR3 contains 16 residues. V was pared by 3 bases and J by 2 bases, with 16 bases between. Germline V gene sequence: CDR1 SGHAT, CDR2 FQNNGV. The DNA for the CDR3 is TGTGCCAGCAGCTTGGGGTTGGAGACTATCAACTATGGCTACACCTTC. Translating it yields CASSLGLETINYGYTF.